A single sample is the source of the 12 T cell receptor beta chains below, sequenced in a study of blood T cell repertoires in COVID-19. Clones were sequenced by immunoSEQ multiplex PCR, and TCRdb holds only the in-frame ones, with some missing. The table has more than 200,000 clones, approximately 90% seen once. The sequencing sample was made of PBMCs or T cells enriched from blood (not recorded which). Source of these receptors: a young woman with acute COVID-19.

Here the CDR3 DNA reads TGTGCCAGCACCCTGCAGGGGGAGAACACCGGGGAGCTGTTTTTT. Amino acids: CASTLQGENTGELFF. J is TRBJ2-2 and V is TRBV28; 7 bases fit TRBD1. V gave up 7 bases and J gave up 1 base; unmatched junction bases: 6. There are 15 residues in the CDR3. Germline V gene sequence: CDR1 MDHEN, CDR2 SYDVKM. Looking up the rest from reference TRBV28 and TRBJ2-2 gives the full variable domain: DVKVTQSSRYLVKRTGEKVFLECVQDMDHENMFWYRQDPGLGLRLIYFSYDVKMKEKGDIPEGYSVSREKKERFSLILESASTNQTSMYLCASTLQGENTGELFFGEGSRLTVL.

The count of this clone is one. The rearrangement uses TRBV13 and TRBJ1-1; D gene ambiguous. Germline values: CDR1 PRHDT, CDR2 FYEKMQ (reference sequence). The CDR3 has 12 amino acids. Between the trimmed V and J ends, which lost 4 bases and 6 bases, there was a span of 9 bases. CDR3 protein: CASSSLRAEAFF. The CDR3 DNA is TGTGCCAGCAGCTCATTGAGAGCTGAAGCTTTCTTT.

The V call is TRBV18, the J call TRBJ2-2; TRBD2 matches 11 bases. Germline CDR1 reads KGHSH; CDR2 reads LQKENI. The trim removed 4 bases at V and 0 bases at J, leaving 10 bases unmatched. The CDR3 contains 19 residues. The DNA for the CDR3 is TGTGCCAGCTCACGAGGGACTAGCGGTCCCTTCGCGAACACCGGGGAGCTGTTTTTT. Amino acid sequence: CASSRGTSGPFANTGELFF.

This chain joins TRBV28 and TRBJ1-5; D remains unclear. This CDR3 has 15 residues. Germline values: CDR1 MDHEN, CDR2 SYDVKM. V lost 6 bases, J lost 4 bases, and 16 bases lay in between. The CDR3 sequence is CASSLPVFTNQPQHF. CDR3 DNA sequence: TGTGCCAGCAGCCTCCCCGTCTTTACTAATCAGCCCCAGCATTTT.

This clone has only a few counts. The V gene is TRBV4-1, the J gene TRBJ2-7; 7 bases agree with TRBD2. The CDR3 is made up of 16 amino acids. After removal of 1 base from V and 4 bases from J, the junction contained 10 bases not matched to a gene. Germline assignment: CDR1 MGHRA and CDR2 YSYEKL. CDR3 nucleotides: TGCGCCAGCAGCCAAGGGATGCTAGCGGTTTCGTACGAGCAGTACTTC. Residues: CASSQGMLAVSYEQYF.

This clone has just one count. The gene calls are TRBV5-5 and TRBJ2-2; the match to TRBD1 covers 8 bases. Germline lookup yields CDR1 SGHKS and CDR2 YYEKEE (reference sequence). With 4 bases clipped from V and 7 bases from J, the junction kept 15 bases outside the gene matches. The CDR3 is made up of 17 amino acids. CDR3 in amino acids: CASSPGQGRTSDGELFF. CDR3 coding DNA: TGTGCCAGCAGCCCTGGACAGGGCCGAACTTCGGACGGGGAGCTGTTTTTT.

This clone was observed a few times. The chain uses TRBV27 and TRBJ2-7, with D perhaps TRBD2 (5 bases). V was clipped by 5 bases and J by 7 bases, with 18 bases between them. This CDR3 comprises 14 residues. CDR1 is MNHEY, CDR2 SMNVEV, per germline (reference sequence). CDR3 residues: CASSPSTRMREQYF. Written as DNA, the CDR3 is TGTGCCAGCAGTCCCTCCACTAGGATGCGGGAGCAGTACTTC.

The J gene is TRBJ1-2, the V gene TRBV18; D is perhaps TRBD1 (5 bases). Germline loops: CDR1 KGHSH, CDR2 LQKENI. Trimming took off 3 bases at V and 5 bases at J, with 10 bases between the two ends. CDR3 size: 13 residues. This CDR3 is CASSPTALYGYTF. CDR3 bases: TGTGCCAGCTCACCGACAGCTCTTTATGGCTACACCTTC.

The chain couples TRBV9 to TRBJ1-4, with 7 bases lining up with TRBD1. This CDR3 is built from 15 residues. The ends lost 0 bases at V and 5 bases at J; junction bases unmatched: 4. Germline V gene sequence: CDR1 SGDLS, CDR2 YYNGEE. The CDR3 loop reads CASSVGGTENEKLFF. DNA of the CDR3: TGTGCCAGCAGCGTAGGCGGGACAGAGAATGAAAAACTGTTTTTT.

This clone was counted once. The CDR3: CASSHKPGQGAGYEQYF. The CDR3 DNA follows: TGCGCCAGCAGCCATAAACCGGGACAGGGGGCCGGGTACGAGCAGTACTTC. The chain joins TRBV4-1 to TRBJ2-7; 12 bases line up with TRBD1. The V gene end was trimmed by 3 bases and the J gene end by 4 bases; junction bases not matched to a gene: 10. In germline, CDR1 is MGHRA, CDR2 YSYEKL. This CDR3 region has 17 residues.

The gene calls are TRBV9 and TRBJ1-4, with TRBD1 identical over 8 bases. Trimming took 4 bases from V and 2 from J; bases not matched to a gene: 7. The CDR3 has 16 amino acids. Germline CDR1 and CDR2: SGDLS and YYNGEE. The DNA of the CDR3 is TGTGCCAGCAGCTACACGACAGGGGCGACTAATGAAAAACTGTTTTTT. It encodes CASSYTTGATNEKLFF.

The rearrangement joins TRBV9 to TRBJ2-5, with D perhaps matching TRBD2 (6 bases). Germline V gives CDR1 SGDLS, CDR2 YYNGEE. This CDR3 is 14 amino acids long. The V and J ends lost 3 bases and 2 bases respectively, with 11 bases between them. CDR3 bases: TGTGCCAGCAGCGACCGGGACTTACAAGAGACCCAGTACTTC. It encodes CASSDRDLQETQYF.